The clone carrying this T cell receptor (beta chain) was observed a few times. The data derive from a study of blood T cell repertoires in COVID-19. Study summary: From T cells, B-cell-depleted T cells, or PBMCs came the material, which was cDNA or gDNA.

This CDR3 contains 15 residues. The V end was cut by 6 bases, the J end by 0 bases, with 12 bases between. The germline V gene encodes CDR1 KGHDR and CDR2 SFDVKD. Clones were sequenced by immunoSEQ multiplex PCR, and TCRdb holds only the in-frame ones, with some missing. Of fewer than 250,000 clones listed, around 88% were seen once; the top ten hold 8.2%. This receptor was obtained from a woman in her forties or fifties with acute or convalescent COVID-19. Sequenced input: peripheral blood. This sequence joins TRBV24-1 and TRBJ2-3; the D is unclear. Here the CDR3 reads CATSSEVSSTDTQYF. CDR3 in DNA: TGTGCCACCAGTAGTGAGGTTTCTAGCACAGATACGCAGTATTTT.